A selection of T cell receptor beta chains follows, all from one sample in a study of PD-L1 blockade in urothelial cancer. TCRdb's copy holds only in-frame clones and misses some; the assay was immunoSEQ multiplex PCR. The top ten clones hold almost 0.95% of a sample with some 100,000 clones, about 91% of them seen once. The sample here was PBMCs, taken around atezolizumab (anti-PD-L1) treatment. All receptors derive from a woman of 80 years or more with urothelial cancer. Both conserved end residues are trimmed from each CDR3.

v_call cdr3_length cdr3_aa
TRBV5-5 11 ASTVTGGWTQY
TRBV2 14 ASSALTSGGMAEAF
TRBV7-9 15 ASSRGTSGRAYNEQF
TRBV2 13 ASSERQASYNEQF
TRBV19 13 ASRHTGVMNTEAF
TRBV6-5 11 ASRAHQSYEQY
TRBV7-2 11 ATGVGGRETQY
TRBV5-1 15 ASSLSGLAGSKNIQY
TRBV7-9 10 ASSKPPGGTF
TRBV25-1 14 ASSGIETSGRGELF
TRBV28 10 ASSLLGGGGT
TRBV20-1 9 SVTQNTEAF
TRBV6-5 13 ASRRTGGPYNEQF
TRBV6-1 12 ASRQGVDQQPQH
TRBV2 12 ASSGTGGKQPQH
TRBV7-9 12 ASSFGQGNTEAF
TRBV5-1 9 ASSFIETQY
TRBV6-5 11 ASKDSLQETQY
TRBV4-1 11 ASSSVGANVLT
TRBV5-1 13 ASSRGQGAVNEQF
TRBV6-1 12 ASSVVAGAYEQY
TRBV4-2 13 ASSPLAADYNEQF
TRBV28 14 ASSSPGTASSYEQY
TRBV18 14 ASSPQGLNSNQPQH
TRBV27 11 ASSSSGGTEAF
TRBV10-1 11 ASSDEGNYGYT
TRBV7-9 11 ASSRGGSEKLF
TRBV5-1 11 ASRTGAEETQY
TRBV5-4 11 ASSLLWNTEAF
TRBV5-1 13 ASSLGDRGNTEAF
TRBV7-3 14 ASSLTASGRPHEQF
TRBV5-1 12 ASSLVVEDGEQF
TRBV5-6 14 ASSLFQRQGNTEAF
TRBV5-4 11 ASSRGGSDEQF
TRBV5-5 12 ASSLDRGNYGYT
TRBV30 15 AWSVRFVGGSNTEAF
TRBV5-1 9 ASSLGGEAF
TRBV5-1 14 ASSFGTLASTDTQY
TRBV2 13 ASSGLGQGQEKLF
TRBV28 11 ASSPGQGPEAF
TRBV27 13 ASSLSAGGTYEQY
TRBV28 11 ASGSPGRNEQF
TRBV6-1 11 ATPGTVTDTQY
TRBV5-5 12 ASRPGQVSYEQY
TRBV19 13 ASSSHSFSGNTIY
TRBV7-8 11 ASSFYGANVLT
TRBV5-1 13 ASSLVGQAQETQY
TRBV27 12 ASSFRDRFTEAF
TRBV29-1 10 SGNSGDETQY
TRBV15 14 ATSRGGQGFGNTIY
TRBV6-5 11 ASSRFSDTEAF
TRBV5-5 12 ASSLIGTSGEQF
TRBV7-3 15 ASSRTSGAGYQETQY
TRBV7-9 13 ASSQQGLSNQPQH
TRBV18 13 ASSPDRGGYNEQF
TRBV4-2 19 ASSQGGIAGVVPGDQETQY
TRBV5-4 14 ASSPRTGEEQEKLF